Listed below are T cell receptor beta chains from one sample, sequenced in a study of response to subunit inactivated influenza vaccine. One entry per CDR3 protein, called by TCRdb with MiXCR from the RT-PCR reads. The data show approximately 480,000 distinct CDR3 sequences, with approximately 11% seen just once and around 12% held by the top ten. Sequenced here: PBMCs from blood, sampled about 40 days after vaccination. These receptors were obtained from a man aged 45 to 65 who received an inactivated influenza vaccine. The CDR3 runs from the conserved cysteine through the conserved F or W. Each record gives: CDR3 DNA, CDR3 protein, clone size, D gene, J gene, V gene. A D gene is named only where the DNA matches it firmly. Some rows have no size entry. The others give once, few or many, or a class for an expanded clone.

CDR3nt: TGCAGTGCTAAACCTACTAGCGGGAGTGTTGAGACCCAGTACTTC; CDR3aa: CSAKPTSGSVETQYF; abundance: .; d_gene: TRBD2; j_gene: TRBJ2-5; v_gene: TRBV20-1
CDR3nt: TGCGCCAGCAGCCAAGAGGTGTACAATCAGCCCCAGCATTTT; CDR3aa: CASSQEVYNQPQHF; abundance: many; d_gene: .; j_gene: TRBJ1-5; v_gene: TRBV4-3
CDR3nt: TGCAGTGCCACGGGGGACACCAACACTGAAGCTTTCTTT; CDR3aa: CSATGDTNTEAFF; abundance: few; d_gene: .; j_gene: TRBJ1-1; v_gene: TRBV20-1
CDR3nt: TGCAGCGTTGCACAGTCGCAAGAGACCCAGTACTTC; CDR3aa: CSVAQSQETQYF; abundance: many; d_gene: .; j_gene: TRBJ2-5; v_gene: TRBV29-1
CDR3nt: TGCGCCAGCAGCCAAGGAGGCGCGGGGGCGGTCGGGGAGCTGTTTTTT; CDR3aa: CASSQGGAGAVGELFF; abundance: few; d_gene: .; j_gene: TRBJ2-2; v_gene: TRBV4-3
CDR3nt: TGTGCCAGCAGCCGGGGACTAGCGGGGCTCGACAATGAGCAGTTCTTC; CDR3aa: CASSRGLAGLDNEQFF; abundance: .; d_gene: TRBD2; j_gene: TRBJ2-1; v_gene: TRBV7-8
CDR3nt: TGTGCCAGCAGCCCCCCCGGATTCTCGGGAGAGCAGTACTTC; CDR3aa: CASSPPGFSGEQYF; abundance: few; d_gene: .; j_gene: TRBJ2-7; v_gene: TRBV14
CDR3nt: TGTGCCAGCAGCAACGGACAGGAGAGCTCTGGAAACACCATATATTTT; CDR3aa: CASSNGQESSGNTIYF; abundance: many; d_gene: .; j_gene: TRBJ1-3; v_gene: TRBV21-1
CDR3nt: TGTGCCAGCAGCTTAGTCGGAGGGGGGAATAATTCACCCCTCCACTTT; CDR3aa: CASSLVGGGNNSPLHF; abundance: many; d_gene: .; j_gene: TRBJ1-6; v_gene: TRBV7-2
CDR3nt: TGTGCCAGCAGCTTATATGGAGGGGATGAGCAGTTCTTC; CDR3aa: CASSLYGGDEQFF; abundance: few; d_gene: .; j_gene: TRBJ2-1; v_gene: TRBV7-9
CDR3nt: TGTGCCAGCAGTTGGTCCTTGGGGGATCTGATGGAGCAGTACTTC; CDR3aa: CASSWSLGDLMEQYF; abundance: many; d_gene: .; j_gene: TRBJ2-7; v_gene: TRBV12-3/TRBV12-4
CDR3nt: TGTGCCAGCAGTTACTCGATCTGGGACCCAGGTGTAAATGAGCAGTTCTTC; CDR3aa: CASSYSIWDPGVNEQFF; abundance: few; d_gene: .; j_gene: TRBJ2-1; v_gene: TRBV6-2/TRBV6-3
CDR3nt: TGCGCCAGCAGCTTCGCACCGGGACAGGACTACGAGCAGTACTTC; CDR3aa: CASSFAPGQDYEQYF; abundance: few; d_gene: TRBD1; j_gene: TRBJ2-7; v_gene: TRBV5-1
CDR3nt: TGTGCCAGCATCCAAGGGGACCCAAGGGTTTGGACCCAGTACTTC; CDR3aa: CASIQGDPRVWTQYF; abundance: few; d_gene: .; j_gene: TRBJ2-5; v_gene: TRBV14
CDR3nt: TGTGCCAGCAGCGGAGACAGGGGTAGACGTGAAAAACTGTTTTTT; CDR3aa: CASSGDRGRREKLFF; abundance: few; d_gene: TRBD1; j_gene: TRBJ1-4; v_gene: TRBV7-2
CDR3nt: TGTGCCAGCAATGCCTTAGGGAGAAAATCCGAGCAGTACTTC; CDR3aa: CASNALGRKSEQYF; abundance: few; d_gene: .; j_gene: TRBJ2-7; v_gene: TRBV6-2/TRBV6-3
CDR3nt: TGCGCCAGCAGCCAAGATAAGCTCGGGTACAATGAGCAGTTCTTC; CDR3aa: CASSQDKLGYNEQFF; abundance: many; d_gene: .; j_gene: TRBJ2-1; v_gene: TRBV4-3
CDR3nt: TGCAGCGTTGGGCCCTCGGGTATGGGGGAGCAGTTCTTC; CDR3aa: CSVGPSGMGEQFF; abundance: few; d_gene: .; j_gene: TRBJ2-1; v_gene: TRBV29-1
CDR3nt: TGTGCCAGCAGCCTCATGAGGACAGTGACCCGTAGCACAGATACGCAGTATTTT; CDR3aa: CASSLMRTVTRSTDTQYF; abundance: many; d_gene: .; j_gene: TRBJ2-3; v_gene: TRBV14
CDR3nt: TGCAGTGCTAGACTCTCAGCGGGAGGCGGCGAGCAGTACTTC; CDR3aa: CSARLSAGGGEQYF; abundance: .; d_gene: TRBD2; j_gene: TRBJ2-7; v_gene: TRBV20-1
CDR3nt: TGCGCCAGCAGCTTCCAAGGGGTCGTCTACGAGCAGTACTTC; CDR3aa: CASSFQGVVYEQYF; abundance: few; d_gene: .; j_gene: TRBJ2-7; v_gene: TRBV5-1
CDR3nt: TGTGCCAGCAGCCCGGACCCACTAGGTACGCAGTATTTT; CDR3aa: CASSPDPLGTQYF; abundance: .; d_gene: .; j_gene: TRBJ2-3; v_gene: TRBV7-6
CDR3nt: TGTGCCAGCAGCTTGGGGACAGGGAGGGTGGGTCAGCCCCAGCATTTT; CDR3aa: CASSLGTGRVGQPQHF; abundance: few; d_gene: TRBD1; j_gene: TRBJ1-5; v_gene: TRBV7-2
CDR3nt: TGCAGTGCCAATATGCCCGGGACAGGGCAACGATACACAGATACGCAGTATTTT; CDR3aa: CSANMPGTGQRYTDTQYF; abundance: once; d_gene: TRBD1; j_gene: TRBJ2-3; v_gene: TRBV20-1
CDR3nt: TGTGCCAGCAGCCAGGCGGGAGGTTCGAACAACGTCCTGACTTTC; CDR3aa: CASSQAGGSNNVLTF; abundance: .; d_gene: TRBD2; j_gene: TRBJ2-6; v_gene: TRBV4-2
CDR3nt: TGTGCCAGCAGTTACGTTCGAGGGGCTCGCTACGAGCAGTACTTC; CDR3aa: CASSYVRGARYEQYF; abundance: few; d_gene: .; j_gene: TRBJ2-7; v_gene: TRBV6-2/TRBV6-3
CDR3nt: TGCGCCAGCAGTCATCTCCCGGGACAGGGGAATAGCGGGAGGAAAGAGACCCAGTACTTC; CDR3aa: CASSHLPGQGNSGRKETQYF; abundance: few; d_gene: .; j_gene: TRBJ2-5; v_gene: TRBV23-1
CDR3nt: TGCGCCAGCAGCTTGGCCTCCGACTCCCACACAGATACGCAGTATTTT; CDR3aa: CASSLASDSHTDTQYF; abundance: few; d_gene: .; j_gene: TRBJ2-3; v_gene: TRBV5-1
CDR3nt: TGTGCCAGCAGTTACTCGCCAGGGTTGGGTCAGAATGGCTACACCTTC; CDR3aa: CASSYSPGLGQNGYTF; abundance: few; d_gene: .; j_gene: TRBJ1-2; v_gene: TRBV6-5
CDR3nt: TGCAGTGCTAGAGAGCTAGCGGGATCCTACAATGAGCAGTTCTTC; CDR3aa: CSARELAGSYNEQFF; abundance: .; d_gene: TRBD2; j_gene: TRBJ2-1; v_gene: TRBV20-1
CDR3nt: TGTGCCAGCAGGGACAGGGGTTTTCCTGGAAACACCATATATTTT; CDR3aa: CASRDRGFPGNTIYF; abundance: .; d_gene: TRBD1; j_gene: TRBJ1-3; v_gene: TRBV7-2
CDR3nt: TGCGCCAGCAGCTTGGGGGACTTCCTCACCGGGGAGCTGTTTTTT; CDR3aa: CASSLGDFLTGELFF; abundance: few; d_gene: .; j_gene: TRBJ2-2; v_gene: TRBV5-1
CDR3nt: TGTGCCAGCAGCCCCACCCACCTGGGACCCTTCAGCACAGATACGCAGTATTTT; CDR3aa: CASSPTHLGPFSTDTQYF; abundance: .; d_gene: .; j_gene: TRBJ2-3; v_gene: TRBV11-2
CDR3nt: TGTGCCAGTAGCGGGACAGGGCTTAGTCAGCCCCAGCATTTT; CDR3aa: CASSGTGLSQPQHF; abundance: .; d_gene: TRBD1; j_gene: TRBJ1-5; v_gene: TRBV19
CDR3nt: TGTGCCAGCAATAGCGGGAGGGGTGCAGATACGCAGTATTTT; CDR3aa: CASNSGRGADTQYF; abundance: .; d_gene: TRBD2; j_gene: TRBJ2-3; v_gene: TRBV14
CDR3nt: TGCAGTGCACAAGACAGACTTCCCTACGAGCAGTACTTC; CDR3aa: CSAQDRLPYEQYF; abundance: few; d_gene: .; j_gene: TRBJ2-7; v_gene: TRBV20-1
CDR3nt: TGTGCCAGCAGCTTTGGGGACTTTTATGGCTACACCTTC; CDR3aa: CASSFGDFYGYTF; abundance: .; d_gene: .; j_gene: TRBJ1-2; v_gene: TRBV7-9
CDR3nt: TGTGCCAGCAGTTCCTCTTTATCCGGGGGTCGAAATACGCAGTATTTT; CDR3aa: CASSSSLSGGRNTQYF; abundance: few; d_gene: .; j_gene: TRBJ2-3; v_gene: TRBV6-2/TRBV6-3
CDR3nt: TGTGCCAGCAGCCCGCGCGGGGGACCAACAGATACGCAGTATTTT; CDR3aa: CASSPRGGPTDTQYF; abundance: .; d_gene: TRBD2; j_gene: TRBJ2-3; v_gene: TRBV11-2
CDR3nt: TGTGCCAGCACCTTTCTCCGGGACAGGGGCTCCTACGAGCAGTACTTC; CDR3aa: CASTFLRDRGSYEQYF; abundance: few; d_gene: TRBD1; j_gene: TRBJ2-7; v_gene: TRBV7-2
CDR3nt: TGTGCCAGCAGCTTGCAGGGCAGAGTGCGAAGGGAGACCCAGTACTTC; CDR3aa: CASSLQGRVRRETQYF; abundance: few; d_gene: .; j_gene: TRBJ2-5; v_gene: TRBV7-9
CDR3nt: TGTGCCAGCAGCTTACTGGAAGTTACCTACGAGCAGTACTTC; CDR3aa: CASSLLEVTYEQYF; abundance: .; d_gene: .; j_gene: TRBJ2-7; v_gene: TRBV7-8
CDR3nt: TGTGCCACCAGTGTAGGGAACACTGAAGCTTTCTTT; CDR3aa: CATSVGNTEAFF; abundance: many; d_gene: .; j_gene: TRBJ1-1; v_gene: TRBV24-1
CDR3nt: TGCGCCAGCAGCTTCCTTGACAGGACCACTGAAGCTTTCTTT; CDR3aa: CASSFLDRTTEAFF; abundance: few; d_gene: .; j_gene: TRBJ1-1; v_gene: TRBV5-1
CDR3nt: TGTGCCAGCAGCACGGGACTAGCGGCAGGGCGAGATTTC; CDR3aa: CASSTGLAAGRDF; abundance: many; d_gene: TRBD2; j_gene: TRBJ2-5; v_gene: TRBV12-3/TRBV12-4
CDR3nt: TGTGCCAGCAGTTATATACTTACTCCAACATTATGGGAGCAGTACTTC; CDR3aa: CASSYILTPTLWEQYF; abundance: .; d_gene: .; j_gene: TRBJ2-7; v_gene: TRBV6-5
CDR3nt: TGCAGTGCTAGCAGGCAGGGCGGCGCAGATACGCAGTATTTT; CDR3aa: CSASRQGGADTQYF; abundance: .; d_gene: .; j_gene: TRBJ2-3; v_gene: TRBV20-1